This entry concerns a single TCR beta chain. Its recognized antigen is unknown. A read error may produce the germline difference seen at one junction end. CDR1 DFQATT and CDR2 SNEGSKA were looked up in the germline V gene (reference sequence). Reading from cysteine to phenylalanine, the CDR3 counts 8 amino acids. Of the read, only the CDR3 DNA is kept; its 24 bases are in frame from base 1. The cohort comprised several hundred healthy bone marrow donors. At the time of sampling, every cohort member was nominally healthy, though immune exposures that went unrecorded were likely present. The donor was CMV seronegative and was included in the group of approximately 350 seronegative cohort members. Every donor gave a peripheral blood sample, and the peripheral blood mononuclear cells from that sample were used for TCR beta sequencing. The Qiagen DNeasy Blood Extraction Kit was used to extract genomic DNA from the blood cell samples.

These data belong to a study of cytomegalovirus exposure and HLA in healthy donors (dated by TCRdb to 2016 to 2017). With respect to the entire study: An earlier analysis of roughly 500 of the donors reported 276 Gb of sequence data and 95 million to 120 million unique TCR beta sequences obtained from around 170 million T cells. An early release that covered fewer than 800 HLA-typed donors contained around 300 gigabases of sequencing data and about 84 million unique TCR sequences. Among the 398 genotyped donors, approximately 76% belonged to the genetic ancestry cluster associated with self-reported Caucasian donors. The study aimed to test whether cataloging public T cell receptors could reveal signatures of past pathogen exposure. The study used immunosequencing to profile the T cell repertoires of approximately 690 subjects and linked those repertoires to cytomegalovirus serostatus. Along with the approximately 620-subject first cohort, a separate validation cohort of around 110 different subjects was used. To predict cytomegalovirus infection status, the study brought together high-throughput TCR immunosequencing, statistical association of individual TCRs with disease status, and machine learning. A later analysis re-examined previously published TCR beta repertoires from more than 550 donors and added high-resolution HLA genotyping to investigate patterns of TCR occurrence. Rather than drawing on any new phenotypic data, the later analysis identified candidate immune exposures from TCR beta sequences and the way those sequences occurred across donors. An earlier analysis of fewer than 750 of the donors used high-throughput TCR beta sequencing to judge whether each TCR beta V gene segment behaved as functional or pseudogenic. Donor age, sex, ethnicity and CMV serostatus were compiled alongside the repertoire data. A later genetic analysis used genome-wide SNP genotypes for about 55% of the 666 donors, treating that subset as a discovery cohort. All discovery cohort repertoires had been generated on a single sequencing platform. HLA typing included class I and class II loci at four-digit resolution. Typing coverage varied by locus: roughly 629-630 donors for A, B, C, DRB1 and DQB1; more than 500 for DQA1; some 610 for DPA1; 450 to 480 for DPB1. About five DR-DQ haplotypes were handled as single units for association and clustering, since linkage in the cohort was strong. Across 300 to 500 genotyped donors of the cohort, an average of roughly 200,000 unique TCR beta nucleotide sequences per donor were sequenced, and roughly a sixth of those sequences were non-productive. Results and caveats for the whole study, not just this receptor: Fewer than 20 rarely observed V segments, including chromosome 9 orphons, were excluded from the earlier analysis of approximately 500 of the donors because counts were too low. The sequencing pipeline was judged likely to have produced a cluster of highly shared sequence variants as a technical artifact. In vitro tests confirmed that a few of the cytomegalovirus-associated TCR beta chains recognize cytomegalovirus antigens. Across donors, most TCR sequences were observed very rarely, whereas some public TCRs were present in many individuals. For the cohort, immune exposure information was limited to CMV serostatus. Cytomegalovirus status was reported to be diagnosed by the classifier with high specificity and sensitivity in both the original and validation cohorts. A later analysis found that HLA-associated TCR beta chains were more clonally expanded and had lower generation probabilities than equally common non-associated chains. The presence/absence analyses assumed that sequencing depth was roughly uniform across donors, and that assumption may not be true. Strong co-occurrence of HLA alleles, especially DR and DQ, made assigning TCR associations to individual alleles difficult. In the study, around 150 TCR beta chains were listed as associated with cytomegalovirus. A later analysis reported that several top co-occurrence clusters appeared linked to parvovirus B19, influenza, CMV and Epstein-Barr virus. A further reported finding was that TCR beta sequences accurately predicted the HLA-A and HLA-B alleles for most subjects in the first cohort. The authors suggested that the approach could potentially be extended to other disease states and immunological phenotypes. In a later genetic analysis, fewer N-insertions in productive TCRs were reported among donors in an Asian-associated ancestry cluster than the 666-donor mean. The cohort was sequenced for TCR beta chains only, and without alpha or paired-chain data the features that could be detected were limited. The 87-base-pair reads could not distinguish some IMGT-functional V segments, including TRBV6-2 and TRBV6-3, so those segments were excluded. A later analysis found that TCR association rates varied across HLA loci, with DRB1 alleles showing the most associated TCRs and HLA-C alleles the fewest. Specific HLA alleles were associated with 15,000 to 20,000 TCR beta sequences at a false discovery rate of 0.05 in a later analysis. HLA typing was unavailable for some donors at each locus, so association tests used only the typed subset. Linkage disequilibrium might explain the correlated functional status among segregating V segments, but an unknown experimental factor could not be excluded. A later analysis found that most CMV-associated TCR beta chains appeared HLA-restricted, with HLA associations seemingly driven largely by CMV exposure. In a later genetic analysis, a missense DCLRE1C variant was associated with V-gene and J-gene trimming of TCR beta chains, and the association was replicated in an independent cohort. In an earlier analysis of a few hundred of the donors, most TCR beta V segments were observed in productive rearrangements about 90% or about 30% of the time, broadly matching IMGT annotations.

Preparation of the library involved the immunoSEQ multiplex PCR assay. For the multiplex PCR, a mixture combining 60 forward primers for TCR Vbeta segments and 13 reverse primers for TCR Jbeta segments was used. A multiplex PCR assay on genomic DNA amplified the CDR3 region of rearranged TCR beta genes. On the Illumina HiSeq System, the amplified TCR beta libraries were sequenced as 87-base-pair reads. The published analysis was carried out like this. A later analysis tallied tens of millions of unique TCR beta chains across the 600 to 700 repertoires, and roughly 11 million of those chains were shared by two or more donors. Raw reads were error-corrected and collapsed into unique sequences with a nearest-neighbor algorithm that merged closely related sequences to remove PCR and sequencing errors. To assign V, D and J gene segments, CDR3 sequences were aligned to IMGT reference sequences. For a sequence to be retained, a match of at least six nucleotides was required to both a V gene segment and a J gene segment. Rearrangements were classified as productive when the CDR3 lacked stop codons and remained in frame with V and J, and all other rearrangements were classified as non-productive. Following IMGT convention, CDR3 was defined as the stretch from the second conserved V-encoded cysteine up to the conserved J-encoded phenylalanine. Sequences without an unambiguous match to a single V gene segment were excluded from the earlier analysis of a few hundred of the donors. An earlier analysis of a few hundred of the donors called V segments functional above 56.7% productive rearrangements and segregating when the between-donor standard deviation exceeded 5%. A statistical classification framework was developed to diagnose cytomegalovirus status using the catalog of TCR beta chain sequences. V and J gene assignment, in a later analysis, came from comparing TCR nucleotide sequences with IMGT/GENE-DB human TR gene sequences. Using the TCRdist pipeline, a later analysis assigned CDR3 sequences along with most-parsimonious VDJ recombination scenarios. In a later analysis, each TCR beta chain was defined by its CDR3 amino acid sequence together with its V-gene family, and reads lacking a unique V-gene family were excluded. In a later analysis, approximately 590 highly shared, low-generation-probability nucleotide sequences were removed to address suspected cross-contamination and a sequencing artifact. For each public chain, a later analysis derived a clonal expansion index from normalized ranks of inferred template counts within each repertoire. Generation probabilities in a later analysis came from a VDJ recombination model fitted to out-of-frame rearrangements, and those results were checked against IGoR. In a later analysis, TCR-TCR, TCR-HLA and TCR-CMV co-occurrence was scored with hypergeometric tests, and a repertoire-size bias correction was applied to TCR pairs. False discovery rates were estimated in a later analysis by permuting HLA or CMV assignments 20 times. In a later analysis, co-occurring TCRs were grouped using DBSCAN, and TCRdist sequence similarity was added for clustering within HLA-allele-positive subsets. For co-occurrence clustering, repertoires with fewer than 30,000 or more than 120,000 public chains were excluded, along with about five repertoires with anomalous nucleotide sharing. This immuneACCESS table, as held by TCRdb, lists in-frame sequences with V and J called but not all clones. Of the missing ones, under half trace to an unresolved V gene in checked studies; the others have no known cause. V and J calls and clone size are copied from that table; D and trimming were computed from the DNA. This sample lists more than 150,000 clones; roughly 87% were detected once. The ten largest make up around 0.25% of the sample.

The chain is assembled from TRBV20-1 and TRBJ2-7, and possibly TRBD2, on 5 matching bases. The TCR was taken from a girl in the first two years of life in good health and CMV-seronegative. Material: PBMCs. For the CDR3, the sequence is CSAGLVAF. In nucleotide form, the sequence is TGCAGTGCTGGACTGGTGGCCTTC.